Listed below are T cell receptor beta chains from one sample, sequenced in a study of T cells in Graves' hyperthyroidism and ophthalmopathy. TCRdb re-called the multiplex PCR reads through MiXCR, storing one row per CDR3 protein. The sample holds hundreds of thousands of distinct CDR3 sequences, roughly 15% seen once. Sequencing was carried out using blood. The receptor source for this set is a woman aged 45-60 years with Graves' ophthalmopathy. CDR3s include the opening cysteine and the closing phenylalanine or tryptophan. Fields, in order: clone size, D gene, J gene, V gene, CDR3 protein, CDR3 DNA. D genes are given only for firm matches. Clone sizes are given selectively: once, few, many, or a class where the clone is expanded.

many,TRBD1,TRBJ2-7,TRBV28,CASSSTGDRRTYEQYF,TGTGCCAGCAGTTCCACCGGGGACAGGAGGACCTACGAGCAGTACTTC
many,TRBD1,TRBJ2-5,TRBV29-1,CSVEFGDRAVQETQYF,TGCAGCGTTGAGTTCGGGGACAGGGCGGTCCAAGAGACCCAGTACTTC
few,NA,TRBJ1-1,TRBV28,CASSLSPTPNTEAFF,TGTGCCAGCAGTTTAAGTCCGACTCCGAACACTGAAGCTTTCTTT
many,TRBD2,TRBJ2-3,TRBV7-3,CASSPVGAGGPDTQYF,TGTGCCAGCAGCCCGGTGGGCGCGGGAGGGCCAGATACGCAGTATTTT
many,NA,TRBJ1-5,TRBV20-1,CSARVVGSNQPQHF,TGCAGTGCTAGAGTCGTAGGTAGCAATCAGCCCCAGCATTTT
few,NA,TRBJ1-2,TRBV19,CASSIGPRRGYGYTF,TGTGCCAGTAGTATCGGACCGAGGAGGGGCTATGGCTACACCTTC
many,NA,TRBJ1-1,TRBV18,CASSPLGGVGNTEAFF,TGTGCCAGCTCACCACTAGGCGGGGTAGGGAACACTGAAGCTTTCTTT
many,TRBD1,TRBJ2-3,TRBV28,CVVGQGWQYF,TGTGTAGTCGGACAGGGATGGCAGTATTTT
NA,TRBD2,TRBJ2-3,TRBV4-3,CASGPTSGRRSDTQYF,TGCGCCAGCGGACCGACTAGCGGGAGAAGGTCAGATACGCAGTATTTT
few,TRBD1,TRBJ1-1,TRBV7-9,CASSSAGTANTEAFF,TGTGCCAGCAGCTCAGCCGGGACAGCGAACACTGAAGCTTTCTTT
NA,NA,TRBJ2-7,TRBV19,CASSIEKFYEQYF,TGTGCCAGTAGTATAGAGAAATTCTACGAGCAGTACTTC
many,NA,TRBJ2-1,TRBV7-2,CASSLITGVQFF,TGTGCCAGCAGCTTAATAACGGGAGTGCAGTTCTTC
many,NA,TRBJ2-1,TRBV2,CASSFGQGLSQNNEQFF,TGTGCCAGCAGCTTCGGACAGGGACTATCTCAAAACAATGAGCAGTTCTTC
few,TRBD2,TRBJ2-7,TRBV10-3,CAISVGTSGNSYEQYF,TGTGCCATCAGTGTCGGGACTAGCGGTAACTCCTACGAGCAGTACTTC
NA,NA,TRBJ2-1,TRBV24-1,CATSDLVGPSYNEQFF,TGTGCCACCAGTGATTTAGTCGGTCCCTCCTACAATGAGCAGTTCTTC
NA,NA,TRBJ1-1,TRBV29-1,CSVVRVNTEAFF,TGCAGCGTTGTTAGGGTGAACACTGAAGCTTTCTTT
NA,TRBD1,TRBJ1-2,TRBV5-1,CASSFGDSSDYGYTF,TGCGCCAGCAGCTTCGGGGACAGTAGCGACTATGGCTACACCTTC
few,NA,TRBJ2-1,TRBV24-1,CATSELHPFDEQFF,TGTGCCACCAGTGAATTGCACCCTTTCGATGAGCAGTTCTTC
NA,NA,TRBJ2-1,TRBV18,CASSLPGATNEQFF,TGTGCCAGCTCACTACCAGGGGCAACCAATGAGCAGTTCTTC